The rows below give T cell receptor beta chains drawn from one sample of a study of identical twins. From the 5' RACE reads, TCRdb called clonotypes with MiXCR, one entry per CDR3 protein. The table lists around 670,000 distinct CDR3 sequences, approximately 6.1% of them singletons, with around 2% in the top ten. The sequenced material came from naive T cells sorted from blood. These receptors were taken from a man aged 18 to 35 in good health. CDR3s include the opening cysteine and the closing phenylalanine or tryptophan. The D gene is left open where the match is weak. The listing skips clone size in some rows; elsewhere it reads once, few, many or a size class.

j_call clone_size d_call v_call cdr3_nt cdr3_aa
TRBJ2-1 - - TRBV27 TGTGCCAGCAGTTCTGGTTGGCTCAATGAGCAGTTCTTC CASSSGWLNEQFF
TRBJ2-2 few - TRBV20-1 TGCAGTGTTCCATGGACGGGGAACACCGGGGAGCTGTTTTTT CSVPWTGNTGELFF
TRBJ2-4 - TRBD1 TRBV5-1 TGCGCCAGCAGCCTTGAGGACAGGAAAAACATTCAGTACTTC CASSLEDRKNIQYF
TRBJ2-5 - - TRBV7-2 TGTGCCAGCAGCACCGCTAGCCAAGAGACCCAGTACTTC CASSTASQETQYF
TRBJ2-7 many - TRBV12-3/TRBV12-4 TGTGCCAGCAGTTCGGGCATCTACGAGCAGTACTTC CASSSGIYEQYF
TRBJ2-1 - TRBD1 TRBV5-5 TGTGCCAGCAGCTCGCTCGGACAGGGGGCGCACAATGAGCAGTTCTTC CASSSLGQGAHNEQFF
TRBJ2-3 many TRBD2 TRBV7-3 TGTGCCAGCAGCCCGTCTAGCGGGGACCCCCCTTTTGATACGCAGTATTTT CASSPSSGDPPFDTQYF
TRBJ2-7 - TRBD2 TRBV11-2 TGTGCCAGCAGATTGGGACTAGCGGGAGACGAGCAGTACTTC CASRLGLAGDEQYF
TRBJ2-6 - TRBD1 TRBV25-1 TGTGCCAGCAGTGAAGCTGGGACAGGGCTATCTGGGGCCAACGTCCTGACTTTC CASSEAGTGLSGANVLTF
TRBJ2-5 - - TRBV12-3/TRBV12-4 TGTGCCAGCAGGATCCGGGACTCAGGGTCGGGGACCCAGTACTTC CASRIRDSGSGTQYF
TRBJ2-3 many TRBD2 TRBV4-3 TGCGCCAGCAGCCAAGGGCAAGCGGGAGGGGGAGATACGCAGTATTTT CASSQGQAGGGDTQYF
TRBJ2-1 many - TRBV29-1 TGCAGCGTTGTAACCCGGTACAATGAGCAGTTCTTC CSVVTRYNEQFF
TRBJ2-3 once - TRBV18 TGTGCCAGCTCACCAAACAGGGAGCGATCAGATACGCAGTATTTT CASSPNRERSDTQYF
TRBJ2-1 few - TRBV6-1 TGTGCCAGCTCTCCAGAGTGGCAGGATAGAAATGAGCAGTTCTTC CASSPEWQDRNEQFF
TRBJ2-7 few - TRBV2 TGTGCCAGCAGTGAGGGAGCTTACGAGCAGTACTTC CASSEGAYEQYF
TRBJ2-1 many - TRBV20-1 TGCAGTGCTAGAGGCCCCTCCGCTTGGGAGCAGTTCTTC CSARGPSAWEQFF
TRBJ1-4 - - TRBV6-2/TRBV6-3 TGTGCCAGCACGTATGCAACTAATGAAAAACTGTTTTTT CASTYATNEKLFF
TRBJ2-7 many - TRBV29-1 TGCAGCGTTGTACAGGCCTACGAGCAGTACTTC CSVVQAYEQYF
TRBJ2-1 many TRBD2 TRBV10-3 TGTGCCATCAGTAATTCTAGCGGGGCCAATGAGCAGTTCTTC CAISNSSGANEQFF
TRBJ2-2 many - TRBV29-1 TGCAGCGTTTGGGAGAACACCGGGGAGCTGTTTTTT CSVWENTGELFF
TRBJ2-3 many TRBD2 TRBV5-1 TGCGCCAGCAGCCCACCATCGACTAGCGGAGCAGATACGCAGTATTTT CASSPPSTSGADTQYF
TRBJ2-5 few TRBD2 TRBV11-2 TGTGCCAGCAGCTCAACCTTAGCGGGAGGGGGGGAGACCCAGTACTTC CASSSTLAGGGETQYF
TRBJ2-5 few - TRBV2 TGTGCCAGCAGGTTACGACCTAGATATGGGGAGACCCAGTACTTC CASRLRPRYGETQYF
TRBJ2-5 - - TRBV4-3 TGCGCCAGCAGCCAAGATTTCGGACGCCCAGAGACCCAGTACTTC CASSQDFGRPETQYF
TRBJ1-5 many TRBD1 TRBV18 TGTGCCAGCTCACCACGGGCAGGGGGAGGTCAGCCCCAGCATTTT CASSPRAGGGQPQHF
TRBJ2-1 many TRBD2 TRBV24-1 TGTGCCACCAGTGATTTGGCGGGGGGGGAAAATGAGCAGTTCTTC CATSDLAGGENEQFF
TRBJ1-6 few TRBD1 TRBV6-2/TRBV6-3 TGTGCCAGCACCGGAACAGGGGGTAATTCACCCCTCCACTTT CASTGTGGNSPLHF
TRBJ1-1 few - TRBV25-1 TGTGCCATGGGGGTTGGAACTGAAGCTTTCTTT CAMGVGTEAFF
TRBJ2-7 few TRBD2 TRBV28 TGTGCCAGCAGTCCGGGGACTAGCGGGCAATACGAGCAGTACTTC CASSPGTSGQYEQYF
TRBJ2-2 - TRBD1 TRBV12-3/TRBV12-4 TGTGCCAGTAGGGATACAGGGGGCGCGAGCGGGGAGCTGTTTTTT CASRDTGGASGELFF
TRBJ2-2 many TRBD1 TRBV29-1 TGCAGCGTTGAGGGCGGACAGGGGGCTGGGGAGCTGTTTTTT CSVEGGQGAGELFF
TRBJ1-5 - - TRBV19 TGTGCCAGTAGCGCTAACCGACCACGGACAGCCGGATCGAATCAGCCCCAGCATTTT CASSANRPRTAGSNQPQHF
TRBJ2-1 many TRBD2 TRBV29-1 TGCAGCGTTTATCCGGGACTAGCTGACAATGAGCAGTTCTTC CSVYPGLADNEQFF
TRBJ1-4 many - TRBV29-1 TGCAGCGTTGGGACGGGAACTGGGGAAAAACTGTTTTTT CSVGTGTGEKLFF
TRBJ2-3 many TRBD2 TRBV3-1 TGTGCCAGCAGCCACGGCGGGAGGCCCACAGATACGCAGTATTTT CASSHGGRPTDTQYF
TRBJ2-1 few - TRBV27 TGTGCCAGCAGTTTATCCGGGATTTGGGGCTCTAGCTCCTACAATGAGCAGTTCTTC CASSLSGIWGSSSYNEQFF
TRBJ2-1 - - TRBV9 TGTGCCAGCAGCCCACAGCTGAATGAGCAGTTCTTC CASSPQLNEQFF
TRBJ2-1 few TRBD2 TRBV5-1 TGCGCCAGCAGGAAGATTAGCGGGAGAATGGATGAGCAGTTCTTC CASRKISGRMDEQFF
TRBJ2-3 many - TRBV5-1 TGCGCCAGCAGCTTCAAGGGTAGTGGCACAGATACGCAGTATTTT CASSFKGSGTDTQYF
TRBJ2-3 many - TRBV6-2/TRBV6-3 TGTGCCACCCTGCGCGATACGCAGTATTTT CATLRDTQYF
TRBJ2-2 few - TRBV9 TGTGCCAGCAGCGTAGCGGCAGCGAACACCGGGGAGCTGTTTTTT CASSVAAANTGELFF
TRBJ2-1 few - TRBV6-2/TRBV6-3 TGTGCCAGCAGCTGGTCTACCATCAATGAGCAGTTCTTC CASSWSTINEQFF
TRBJ2-2 - - TRBV7-8 TGTGCCAGCAAGGTCGGGTGGTCCGGGGAGCTGTTTTTT CASKVGWSGELFF
TRBJ2-5 - - TRBV7-9 TGTGCCAGCAGCTTATTTGGGGCTGCCACCCAAGAGACCCAGTACTTC CASSLFGAATQETQYF
TRBJ1-2 - - TRBV12-3/TRBV12-4 TGTGCCAGCAGTCTGACAGCCCATGGCTACACCTTC CASSLTAHGYTF
TRBJ2-3 - - TRBV5-1 TGCGCCAGCAGCTTGGCGTTACTAGTTTCAGATACGCAGTATTTT CASSLALLVSDTQYF
TRBJ2-1 - TRBD2 TRBV24-1 TGTGCCACCAGTGACTCGACTAGCGGGAGGCACAATGAGCAGTTCTTC CATSDSTSGRHNEQFF
TRBJ1-5 many - TRBV6-2/TRBV6-3 TGTGCCAGCAGTTACTCGACGGAACAGCCCCAGCATTTT CASSYSTEQPQHF
TRBJ2-7 few TRBD1 TRBV28 TGTGCCAGCAGCACTCGGACAGGGTGGGTCCGGGAGCAGTACTTC CASSTRTGWVREQYF
TRBJ2-2 few - TRBV12-3/TRBV12-4 TGTGCCAGCAGTTTATTGGGACAACTGTTTTTT CASSLLGQLFF
TRBJ2-2 few - TRBV11-3 TGTGCCAGCAGCTTAGCCCCGGGATTGGCCGGGGAGCTGTTTTTT CASSLAPGLAGELFF
TRBJ2-1 many - TRBV24-1 TGTGCCACCAGTGATCCCCCAGGGTACGAGCAGTTCTTC CATSDPPGYEQFF
TRBJ1-2 many - TRBV7-2 TGTGCCAGCAGCTTAAAACAGGGTGTTGGCTACACCTTC CASSLKQGVGYTF
TRBJ2-6 - - TRBV20-1 TGCAGTGCGTACGTTGTCGGGAGTGGGGCCAACGTCCTGACTTTC CSAYVVGSGANVLTF
TRBJ1-1 - - TRBV18 TGTGCCAGCTCACCAACGGAACGGAGTCTCATGAACACTGAAGCTTTCTTT CASSPTERSLMNTEAFF
TRBJ2-5 - - TRBV11-2 TGTGCCAGCAGCTTACATCCCCAAACCCAAGAGACCCAGTACTTC CASSLHPQTQETQYF
TRBJ2-7 many TRBD1 TRBV5-1 TGCGCCAGCAGCTCCGGGACAGGAATCGAGCAGTACTTC CASSSGTGIEQYF
TRBJ1-4 many - TRBV12-3/TRBV12-4 TGTGCCAGCAGTTTCGCCATCACTAATGAAAAACTGTTTTTT CASSFAITNEKLFF
TRBJ2-2 few - TRBV5-1 TGCGCCAGCAGCCGCACCGGGACCTCCGGGCTGGGGGAGCTGTTTTTT CASSRTGTSGLGELFF